The text below deals with one T cell receptor beta chain. What it binds is unknown. This specimen comes from a study of cytomegalovirus exposure and HLA in healthy donors. CDR1 and CDR2 (germline): MNHEY, SVGAGI. The CDR3 covers 16 residues. V lost 0 bases to trimming and J lost 2 bases; unmatched junction nucleotides: 7. Primers for the PCR totalled 60 Vbeta and 13 Jbeta. Produced via immunoSEQ multiplex PCR; TCRdb's table is partial and in-frame only. This sample has approximately 130,000 clones, with approximately 8.6% found just once. Study-wide results and caveats: TCR beta V segments were, for the most part, productive about 87% or about 30% of the time in an earlier analysis. An analysis was carried out later, and it reportedly showed fewer N-insertions in an Asian-associated ancestry cluster than the roughly 670-donor mean. Reports described diagnosis of cytomegalovirus status by the classifier as highly specific and sensitive. The authors listed around 150 TCR beta chains as cytomegalovirus-associated.

V is TRBV6-5 and J is TRBJ2-7, with 7 bases identical to TRBD1. The sequence derives from a woman aged 35 to 49 in good health and CMV-seropositive. The sequencing input was PBMCs. CDR3 nucleotide sequence: TGTGCCAGCAGTTACTCAAACAGGGGTTACCCCTACGAGCAGTACTTC. Encoded protein: CASSYSNRGYPYEQYF.